This TCR beta chain was observed in a study of PD-1 blockade in classical Hodgkin lymphoma. Described time point: newly diagnosed, previously untreated cHL patient sample. Starting with thawed PBMCs, CD4+ T cells were purified by magnetic negative selection. Acting as the comparison were PBMCs from newly diagnosed, untreated classical Hodgkin lymphoma. Study findings and constraints: Baseline TCR diversity was reportedly lower in newly diagnosed patients than in healthy donors. It was reported as lower still in relapsed/refractory patients. Undefined causes, possibly disease activity or prior therapy, underlie the repertoire differences.

Trimming at V came to 3 bases and at J to 5 bases, leaving 5 bases not matched to a gene. From germline, CDR1 is SGHAT and CDR2 FQNNGV. The CDR3 contains 14 residues. The table came from immunoSEQ multiplex PCR; TCRdb's copy has only in-frame clones and leaves some out. The sample has more than 3,000 clones, about four fifths seen once; the top ten hold around 2.5%. Note on this clone: The antigen remains undetermined.

Sample: CD4+ T cells from blood. The V and J genes are TRBV11-2 and TRBJ1-1; 8 positions agree with TRBD1. This clonotype was obtained from a human donor with classical Hodgkin lymphoma. CDR3 in amino acids: CASSFGTGRTEAFF. CDR3 nucleotide sequence: TGTGCCAGCAGCTTCGGGACAGGTAGGACTGAAGCTTTCTTT.